These 19 T cell receptor beta chains share one sample of origin, sequenced in a study of human T cells and chemical hapten exposure. TCRdb reprocessed the RACE reads with MiXCR, giving one entry per CDR3 protein. Found here are 350,000 to 400,000 distinct CDR3 sequences, roughly 5.3% of them singletons; the top ten hold just over 2.5%. Time point defined: pre-sensitization, week 0. Treatment: therapeutic diphenylcyclopropenone sensitization with weekly scalp DPC. Sequencing used whole blood, obtained in connection with sensitization to the hapten diphenylcyclopropenone (DPC). The receptors shown here come from a woman in her 50s with alopecia areata. Some clones in this sample may be carry-over from other donors' samples.

This clonotype was found many times. This chain joins TRBV11-1 and TRBJ2-7; D not certain. Germline CDR1 and CDR2: SGHAT and FQDESV (reference sequence). The CDR3 has 15 amino acids. The V end lost 1 base, the J end lost 0 bases, and 10 bases lay between the germline ends. The CDR3 coding sequence is TGTGCCAGCAGCTTAGGTTGGCAGAGCTCCTACGAGCAGTACTTC. Translation: CASSLGWQSSYEQYF. The entire variable domain, with the rest obtained from reference TRBV11-1 and TRBJ2-7, is as follows: EAEVAQSPRYKITEKSQAVAFWCDPISGHATLYWYRQILGQGPELLVQFQDESVVDDSQLPKDRFSAERLKGVDSTLKIQPAELGDSAMYLCASSLGWQSSYEQYFGPGTRLTVT.

The chain couples TRBV15 to TRBJ1-3, with D uncertain. V was cut by 5 bases and J by 3 bases, with 14 bases left in between. This CDR3 spans 15 amino acids. CDR1 is LNHNV, CDR2 YYDKDF, per germline (reference sequence). In nucleotides, the CDR3 is TGTGCCACCAGCGCTGACAAGAACCTTGGAAACACCATATATTTT. It yields the protein CATSADKNLGNTIYF.

This clonotype was counted many times. The V and J genes are TRBV5-1 and TRBJ2-1; D unclear. Trimming took 4 bases from V and 3 from J, leaving 14 bases between them. CDR1 and CDR2 (germline): SGHRS, YFSETQ. The CDR3 is made up of 15 amino acids. The CDR3 reads CASSRGTNDYNEQFF. The CDR3 nucleotides are TGCGCCAGCAGCCGAGGCACAAATGACTACAATGAGCAGTTCTTC.

This clonotype came up many times. The chain couples TRBV21-1 to TRBJ2-2; the table names TRBD1, a call not compared with the DNA. TRBV21-1 is designated a pseudogene. CDR3 length: 13 amino acids. CDR3 sequence (DNA): TGTGCCAGCAGCGTACAGGGGGCCGGGGAGCTGTTTTTT. Its protein product is CASSVQGAGELFF.

This clonotype was counted ten times or more. The chain joins TRBV5-6 to TRBJ1-1; D unresolved. Germline V gene sequence: CDR1 SGHDT, CDR2 YYEEEE. The CDR3 spans 12 residues. Trimming pared 6 bases from V and 0 bases from J, leaving 6 bases between. The CDR3: CASNWMNTEAFF. CDR3 DNA: TGTGCCAGCAACTGGATGAACACTGAAGCTTTCTTT.

The rearrangement uses TRBV4-2 and TRBJ1-6; 7 positions agree with TRBD1. The germline CDR1 and CDR2 sequences are LGHNA and YNFKEQ. The CDR3 contains 16 residues. V gave up 0 bases and J gave up 7 bases; unmatched junction bases: 6. The DNA of the CDR3 is TGTGCCAGCAGCCAAGACCGAGGGACAGAAAATTCACCCCTCCACTTT. Translating it yields CASSQDRGTENSPLHF.

This clonotype appeared many times. The chain carries TRBV7-8 and TRBJ2-5; D is unresolved. Germline lookup yields CDR1 SGHVS and CDR2 FQNEAQ. Trimming left V 1 base short and J 2 bases short, with 5 bases between. The CDR3 consists of 13 residues. CDR3 DNA sequence: TGTGCCAGCAGCTTAGGGGATCAAGAGACCCAGTACTTC. Translating gives CASSLGDQETQYF.

This chain joins TRBV4-3 and TRBJ2-1; TRBD2 might be the D (5 bases). The CDR3 has 15 amino acids. Germline V gene lookup returns CDR1 LGHNA and CDR2 YSLEER. The V and J ends lost 4 bases and 0 bases respectively, with 10 bases between them. The chain's CDR3 is CASSPTGDSYNEQFF. In nucleotides, the CDR3 is TGCGCCAGCAGCCCAACCGGGGACTCCTACAATGAGCAGTTCTTC.

The sample holds many counts of this clonotype. This chain uses TRBV27 with TRBJ1-6, with 11 bases identical to TRBD1. Germline CDR1 reads MNHEY; CDR2 reads SMNVEV (reference sequence). V trimming: 5 bases; J trimming: 10 bases; junction bases outside the gene matches: 13. CDR3 length: 17 residues. CDR3 loop: CASSPSKGQGGRSPLHF. CDR3 sequence (DNA): TGTGCCAGCAGTCCATCTAAGGGACAGGGGGGGAGGTCACCCCTCCACTTT.

A few counts support this clonotype. The V gene is TRBV10-3, the J gene TRBJ1-2; the D gene is possibly TRBD1 (5 bases). The CDR3 has 12 residues. V lost 5 bases, J lost 8 bases, and 12 bases lay in between. The germline V gene encodes CDR1 ENHRY and CDR2 SYGVKD. CDR3 sequence: CAISPGSRGYTF. The DNA for the CDR3 is TGTGCCATCAGTCCAGGGAGTCGCGGCTACACCTTC.

This clonotype appeared many times. The chain employs TRBV2 and TRBJ2-3; maybe TRBD1 (5 bases). In germline, CDR1 is SNHLY, CDR2 FYNNEI. This CDR3 comprises 15 residues. V was shortened by 6 bases and J by 0 bases, with 13 bases between the two germline ends. Written as DNA, the CDR3 is TGTGCCAGCAGCTCCCAGACAGCTAGCACAGATACGCAGTATTTT. Protein sequence: CASSSQTASTDTQYF.

There are a few counts of this clonotype. This chain links TRBV21-1 with TRBJ2-7; the tabulated D call, TRBD1, remains unverified against the DNA. TRBV21-1 is a pseudogene segment. CDR3 length equals 15 residues. The CDR3 protein is CASSPKRQGEYEQYF. The CDR3, as DNA: TGTGCCAGCAGTCCGAAAAGACAGGGGGAATACGAGCAGTACTTC.

The genes are TRBV4-2 and TRBJ2-7; D gene ambiguous. V was shortened by 0 bases and J by 2 bases, with 8 bases between the two germline ends. Germline V CDR1 and CDR2: LGHNA, YNFKEQ. The CDR3 consists of 14 residues. The CDR3 DNA is TGTGCCAGCAGCCAAGAGACTGAAACCTACGAGCAGTACTTC. Amino acid sequence: CASSQETETYEQYF.

This clonotype was seen ten or more times. This chain links TRBV12-3 or TRBV12-4 with TRBJ2-1, with unresolved D. V lost 3 bases to trimming and J lost 2 bases, with 8 bases between them. The CDR3 has 14 amino acids. CDR3: CASSLVGPYNEQFF. The DNA for the CDR3 is TGTGCCAGCAGTTTGGTTGGGCCCTACAATGAGCAGTTCTTC.

The chain has TRBV5-1 and TRBJ1-1, with 9 bases lining up with TRBD1. Germline V lookup: CDR1 SGHRS, CDR2 YFSETQ. The junction had 12 bases not matched to a gene; V was cut back by 4 bases and J by 5 bases. This CDR3 is built from 16 residues. Here the CDR3 DNA reads TGCGCCAGCAGCCGAGGGACAGGGCAAGGGCTAACTGAAGCTTTCTTT. Translation gives CASSRGTGQGLTEAFF.

This clonotype was recorded a few times. The V and J genes are TRBV5-6 and TRBJ1-1; D remains unclear. Germline V gives CDR1 SGHDT, CDR2 YYEEEE. Trimming removed 5 bases at V and 1 base at J, with 9 bases between. The CDR3 covers 13 residues. The CDR3 protein is CASSKNRNTEAFF. The CDR3 bases are TGTGCCAGCAGTAAAAATCGGAACACTGAAGCTTTCTTT.

This clonotype showed up just a few times. The V gene is TRBV6-5, the J gene TRBJ1-2; D gene unclear. The germline V gene encodes CDR1 MNHEY and CDR2 SVGAGI. CDR3 length equals 15 residues. Trimming removed 2 bases from V and 1 base from J, with 11 bases in between. The CDR3 nucleotides are TGTGCCAGCAGTTACGGTGACATCCTTAACTATGGCTACACCTTC. Translation: CASSYGDILNYGYTF.

This clonotype was seen a handful of times. J is TRBJ1-1 and V is TRBV2; perhaps TRBD1 as D (6 bases). V lost 5 bases to trimming and J lost 6 bases, with 10 bases between them. CDR3 length equals 12 residues. CDR1 SNHLY and CDR2 FYNNEI come from the germline V gene. CDR3: CASSFRGSEAFF. DNA for the CDR3: TGTGCCAGCAGTTTCAGGGGCTCTGAAGCTTTCTTT.

This clonotype has at least ten counts. The rearrangement links TRBV29-1 to TRBJ1-2; D uncertain. Germline CDR1 is SQVTM and CDR2 is ANQGSEA. The length of the CDR3 is 13 residues. V lost 5 bases and J lost 6, with 16 bases in between. This CDR3 reads CSVSLAGGDGYTF. CDR3 coding DNA: TGCAGCGTTTCCCTCGCGGGAGGCGATGGCTACACCTTC.